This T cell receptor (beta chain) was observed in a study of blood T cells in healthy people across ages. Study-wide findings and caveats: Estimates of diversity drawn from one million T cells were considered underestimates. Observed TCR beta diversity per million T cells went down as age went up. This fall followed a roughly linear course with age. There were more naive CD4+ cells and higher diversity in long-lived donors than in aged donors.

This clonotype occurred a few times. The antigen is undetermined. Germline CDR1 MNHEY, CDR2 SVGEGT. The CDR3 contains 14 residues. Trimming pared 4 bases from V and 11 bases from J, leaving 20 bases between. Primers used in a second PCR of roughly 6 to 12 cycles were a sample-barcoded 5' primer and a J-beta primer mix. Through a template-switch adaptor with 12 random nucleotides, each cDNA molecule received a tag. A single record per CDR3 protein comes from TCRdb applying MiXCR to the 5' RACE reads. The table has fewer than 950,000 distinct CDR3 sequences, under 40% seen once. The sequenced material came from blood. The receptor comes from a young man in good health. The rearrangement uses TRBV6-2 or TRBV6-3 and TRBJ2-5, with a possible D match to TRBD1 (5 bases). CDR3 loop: CASSSGRQSNEQYF. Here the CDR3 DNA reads TGTGCCAGCAGTTCCGGTCGACAGTCCAATGAGCAGTACTTC.